Listed below are T cell receptor beta chains from one sample, sequenced in a study of lymphopenia after photon versus proton radiotherapy. The table came from immunoSEQ multiplex PCR; TCRdb's copy has only in-frame clones and leaves some out. The table shows approximately 23,000 clones, with roughly 91% occurring only once. The sample was peripheral blood, taken from a patient treated with proton-based radiotherapy. Source of these receptors: a man older than 75 with esophageal cancer. CDR3s include the opening cysteine and the closing phenylalanine or tryptophan. A D gene is named only where the DNA matches it firmly. Size values are once, few and many counts, or a class for expanded clones, and some rows have none.

d_call clone_size j_call v_call cdr3_aa cdr3_nt
. once TRBJ2-2 TRBV30 CAWSVPVTGELFF TGTGCCTGGAGTGTACCGGTTACCGGGGAGCTGTTTTTT
TRBD1 few TRBJ1-3 TRBV5-6 CASSPFGQGVSGNTIYF TGTGCCAGCAGCCCATTTGGACAGGGCGTCTCTGGAAACACCATATATTTT
. few TRBJ2-7 TRBV18 CASSPPEGSEQYF TGTGCCAGCTCACCACCGGAAGGAAGCGAGCAGTACTTC
. . TRBJ1-5 TRBV29-1 CSVKFGGNQPQHF TGCAGCGTGAAATTCGGGGGTAATCAGCCCCAGCATTTT
TRBD1 . TRBJ1-1 TRBV15 CATSGPGTGVTEAFF TGTGCCACCAGCGGTCCCGGGACAGGGGTGACTGAAGCTTTCTTT
. . TRBJ1-1 TRBV5-5 CASSSLPEAEAFF TGTGCCAGCAGCTCCCTTCCAGAGGCTGAAGCTTTCTTT
. . TRBJ2-7 TRBV18 CASSRGREPYEQYF TGTGCCAGCTCACGGGGACGGGAGCCCTACGAGCAGTACTTC
. . TRBJ2-2 TRBV5-1 CASSSGQRATTGELFF TGCGCCAGCAGCTCCGGTCAGCGGGCCACTACCGGGGAGCTGTTTTTT
. . TRBJ2-3 TRBV7-9 CASSQFSTGSTDTQYF TGTGCCAGCAGCCAATTCTCGACGGGAAGCACAGATACGCAGTATTTT
. . TRBJ1-4 TRBV5-1 CASSSVGATNEKLFF TGCGCCAGCAGCTCGGTGGGTGCAACTAATGAAAAACTGTTTTTT
TRBD2 . TRBJ2-7 TRBV11-3 CASSLTSGSNEQYF TGTGCCAGCAGCTTAACTAGCGGGAGCAACGAGCAGTACTTC
. . TRBJ2-7 TRBV7-3 CASSFSGESSYEQYF TGTGCCAGCAGCTTTTCAGGTGAAAGCTCCTACGAGCAGTACTTC
TRBD2 . TRBJ2-7 TRBV30 CAWSVSLAGDPHF TGTGCCTGGAGTGTATCCCTAGCGGGCGATCCTCACTTC
. . TRBJ2-1 TRBV5-8 CASSLGGGEQFF TGTGCCAGCAGCTTGGGGGGTGGTGAGCAGTTCTTC
. once TRBJ1-2 TRBV18 CASSRGDTNGYTF TGTGCCAGCTCACGCGGGGACACCAATGGCTACACCTTC
TRBD1 . TRBJ1-2 TRBV6-1 CASSEQGQLVNYGYTF TGTGCCAGCAGTGAGCAGGGACAGTTGGTAAACTATGGCTACACCTTC
. . TRBJ1-1 TRBV7-3 CASSFTGYTEAFF TGTGCCAGCAGCTTCACAGGGTATACTGAAGCTTTCTTT
TRBD1 few TRBJ2-7 TRBV2 CASSTDRGPVEQYF TGTGCCAGCAGTACGGACAGGGGGCCGGTGGAGCAGTACTTC
TRBD1 few TRBJ1-2 TRBV10-3 CAISGTGGGGYTF TGTGCCATCAGTGGTACAGGGGGCGGTGGCTACACCTTC
. . TRBJ1-6 TRBV11-3 CASSLEKGSPLHF TGTGCCAGCAGCTTAGAAAAGGGGTCACCCCTCCACTTT
. . TRBJ2-3 TRBV29-1 CSVYLPRDINAIGTQYF TGCAGCGTCTACCTACCTCGGGACATTAACGCCATTGGTACGCAGTATTTT
. . TRBJ1-1 TRBV5-1 CASSLSGTMNTEAFF TGCGCCAGCAGCTTATCCGGTACAATGAACACTGAAGCTTTCTTT
TRBD1 . TRBJ1-1 TRBV27 CASSLSRGTEAFF TGTGCCAGCAGTCTTTCCAGGGGGACTGAAGCTTTCTTT
TRBD1 . TRBJ2-7 TRBV11-3 CASSYQDRAYEQYF TGTGCCAGCAGCTATCAGGACAGGGCATACGAGCAGTACTTC
TRBD2 . TRBJ2-1 TRBV2 CASRTSGGAFNEQFF TGTGCCAGCAGAACTAGCGGGGGGGCCTTTAATGAGCAGTTCTTC
TRBD2 once TRBJ2-7 TRBV7-6 CASSSGLAGAPYEQYF TGTGCCAGCAGCTCGGGACTAGCGGGAGCACCCTACGAGCAGTACTTC
TRBD1 once TRBJ1-4 TRBV4-1 CASSDDRVLNEKLFF TGCGCCAGCAGCGACGACAGGGTCCTAAATGAAAAACTGTTTTTT
TRBD1 . TRBJ1-2 TRBV6-6 CASSFDRGYDGYTF TGTGCCAGCAGTTTCGACAGGGGATATGATGGCTACACCTTC
. . TRBJ1-3 TRBV19 CASSIDETGNTIYF TGTGCCAGTAGTATAGATGAAACAGGAAACACCATATATTTT
. . TRBJ2-3 TRBV29-1 CSVEVSGTDTQYF TGCAGCGTTGAGGTCTCGGGGACAGATACGCAGTATTTT
. few TRBJ1-5 TRBV7-9 CASSSPGPQHF TGTGCCAGCAGCTCGCCAGGGCCCCAGCATTTT
TRBD1 . TRBJ1-1 TRBV4-3 CASSQVVGQGASTEAFF TGCGCCAGCAGCCAAGTGGTCGGACAGGGGGCAAGTACTGAAGCTTTCTTT
TRBD2 . TRBJ2-1 TRBV5-8 CASSWASGSFYNEQFF TGTGCCAGCAGCTGGGCTAGCGGGAGTTTCTACAATGAGCAGTTCTTC
. once TRBJ1-2 TRBV28 CASSPPGTLRGYTF TGTGCCAGCAGTCCACCTGGGACATTGAGAGGCTACACCTTC